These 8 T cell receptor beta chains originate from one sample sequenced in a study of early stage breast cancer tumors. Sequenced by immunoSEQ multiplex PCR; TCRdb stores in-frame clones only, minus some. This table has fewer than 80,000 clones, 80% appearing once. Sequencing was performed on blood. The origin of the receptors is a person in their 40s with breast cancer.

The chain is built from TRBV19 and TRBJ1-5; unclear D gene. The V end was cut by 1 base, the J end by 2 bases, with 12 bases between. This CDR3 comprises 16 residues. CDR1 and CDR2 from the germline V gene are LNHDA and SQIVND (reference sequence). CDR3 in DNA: TGTGCCAGTAGTATAGGAAATAACTACGGCAATCAGCCCCAGCATTTT. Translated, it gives CASSIGNNYGNQPQHF.

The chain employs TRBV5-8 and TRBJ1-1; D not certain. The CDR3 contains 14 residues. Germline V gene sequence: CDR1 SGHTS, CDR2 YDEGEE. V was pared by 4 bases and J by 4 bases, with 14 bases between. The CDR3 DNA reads TGTGCCAGCAGCCTAGGTTCCGTAGGCACTGAAGCTTTCTTT. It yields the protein CASSLGSVGTEAFF.

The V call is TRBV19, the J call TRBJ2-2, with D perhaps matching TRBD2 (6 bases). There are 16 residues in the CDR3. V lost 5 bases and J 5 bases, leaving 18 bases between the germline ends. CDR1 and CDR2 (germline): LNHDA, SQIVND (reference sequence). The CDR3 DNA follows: TGTGCCAGTAGTCCCTCCCGGCTAGCGTTTACCGGGGAGCTGTTTTTT. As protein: CASSPSRLAFTGELFF.

The CDR3, as DNA: TGTGCCAGCAGCACCTTCGGCAGCGCGAACACCGGGGAGCTGTTTTTT. This encodes CASSTFGSANTGELFF. This chain links TRBV9 with TRBJ2-2; D is undetermined. The V end was cut by 4 bases, the J end by 0 bases, with 13 bases between. The length of the CDR3 is 16 residues. CDR1 and CDR2 (germline): SGDLS, YYNGEE. Combining the CDR3 with reference TRBV9 and TRBJ2-2 gives the whole variable domain DSGVTQTPKHLITATGQRVTLRCSPRSGDLSVYWYQQSLDQGLQFLIQYYNGEERAKGNILERFSAQQFPDLHSELNLSSLELGDSALYFCASSTFGSANTGELFFGEGSRLTVL.

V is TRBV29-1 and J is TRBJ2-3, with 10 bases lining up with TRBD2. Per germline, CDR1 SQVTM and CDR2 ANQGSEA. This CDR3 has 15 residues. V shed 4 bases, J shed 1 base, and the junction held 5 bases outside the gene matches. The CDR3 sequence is CSVVRLAGGTDTQYF. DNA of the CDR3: TGCAGCGTTGTACGGCTAGCGGGAGGCACAGATACGCAGTATTTT.

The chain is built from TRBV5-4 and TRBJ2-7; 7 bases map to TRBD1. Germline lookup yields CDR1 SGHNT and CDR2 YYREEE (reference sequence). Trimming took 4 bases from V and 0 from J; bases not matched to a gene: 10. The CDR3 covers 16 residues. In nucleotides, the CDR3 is TGTGCCAGCAGCCCTGGACAGGACATTACCTCCTACGAGCAGTACTTC. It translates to CASSPGQDITSYEQYF.

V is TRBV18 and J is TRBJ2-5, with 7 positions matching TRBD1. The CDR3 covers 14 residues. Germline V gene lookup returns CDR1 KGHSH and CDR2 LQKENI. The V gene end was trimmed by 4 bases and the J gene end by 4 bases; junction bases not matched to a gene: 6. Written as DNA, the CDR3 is TGTGCCAGCTCACTTGTGGACAGGCTAGAGACCCAGTACTTC. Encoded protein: CASSLVDRLETQYF.

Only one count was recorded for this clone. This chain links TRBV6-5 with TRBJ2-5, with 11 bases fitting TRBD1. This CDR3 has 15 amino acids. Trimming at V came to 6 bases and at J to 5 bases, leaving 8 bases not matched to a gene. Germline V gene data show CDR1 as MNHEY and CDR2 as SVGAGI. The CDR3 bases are TGTGCCAGCAGCTCTACCGGGACAGGGGGTGAGACCCAGTACTTC. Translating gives CASSSTGTGGETQYF.